The 8 T cell receptor beta chains in this list originate from one sample, sequenced in a study of glioma-infiltrating T cells. The iRepertoire nested amplicon-rescue multiplex PCR amplified TCR alpha and beta CDR3s from RNA. MiXCR, run by TCRdb on the multiplex PCR reads, gives a single entry per CDR3 protein. Here the sample spans 20,000 to 25,000 distinct CDR3 sequences, approximately 23% being singletons. Sequences were obtained from glioma tissue, nonneoplastic brain tissue, or PBMCs (not recorded which). These receptor sequences come from a human donor with low-grade glioma or glioblastoma, undergoing nonglioma brain surgery, or in good health (not recorded which).

This clonotype was observed many times. The chain uses TRBV28 and TRBJ2-5; 13 bases align to TRBD2. The ends lost 7 bases at V and 6 bases at J; junction bases unmatched: 5. The V gene's germline CDR1 is MDHEN and CDR2 SYDVKM. The CDR3 covers 14 residues. The CDR3 region has the DNA TGTGCCAGCACGAGGACTAGCGGGGGTCAGACCCAGTACTTC. Amino acid sequence: CASTRTSGGQTQYF.

This clonotype was seen at least ten times. A much larger clone differs from this one at a single base, so this may be a read error. The V call is TRBV7-9, the J call TRBJ2-5; no clear D gene. This CDR3 comprises 13 residues. Germline V lookup: CDR1 SEHNR, CDR2 FQNEAQ (reference sequence). V was trimmed by 11 bases and J by 1 base, leaving 14 bases between them. CDR3 protein: CARAWTSQETQYF. DNA for the CDR3: TGTGCCCGCGCTTGGACGAGCCAAGAGACCCAGTACTTC.

This clonotype was observed a few times. V and J are TRBV19 and TRBJ2-7, with D uncertain. CDR1 and CDR2 (germline): LNHDA, SQIVND (reference sequence). The CDR3 runs to 11 residues. The V and J ends lost 7 bases and 0 bases respectively, with 4 bases between them. This CDR3 reads CASTDSYEQYF. CDR3 sequence (DNA): TGTGCCAGTACAGACTCCTACGAGCAGTACTTC. Full variable domain (missing parts from reference TRBV19 and TRBJ2-7): DGGITQSPKYLFRKEGQNVTLSCEQNLNHDAMYWYRQDPGQGLRLIYYSQIVNDFQKGDIAEGYSVSREKKESFPLTVTSAQKNPTAFYLCASTDSYEQYFGPGTRLTVT.

The table lists this clonotype with many counts. This rearrangement joins TRBV7-8 to TRBJ2-3; 13 nucleotides match TRBD2. The CDR3 length is 15 residues. Germline V gene sequence: CDR1 SGHVS, CDR2 FQNEAQ. With V trimmed by 4 bases and J by 7 bases, 5 bases remained unmatched. CDR3 coding DNA: TGTGCCAGCAGCTGGACTAGCGGGGGCGGTAATACGCAGTATTTT. It encodes CASSWTSGGGNTQYF.

This clonotype was observed a few times. The J gene is TRBJ2-7, the V gene TRBV12-3 or TRBV12-4; D gene uncertain. The CDR3 is 11 amino acids. V lost 7 bases, J lost 7 bases, and 11 bases lay in between. As DNA, the CDR3 is TGTGCCAGCACCCATTCCGGAGAGCAGTACTTC. Its translation is CASTHSGEQYF.

This clonotype has at least ten counts. V gene TRBV19 combines with J gene TRBJ1-5, with D possibly being TRBD1 (5 bases). Looked up from germline, CDR1 is LNHDA and CDR2 is SQIVND (reference sequence). Trimming pared 5 bases from V and 7 bases from J, leaving 9 bases between. This CDR3 is built from 12 residues. Here the CDR3 DNA reads TGTGCCAGTAGTTCGGGGGGACAGCCCCAGCATTTT. Its translation: CASSSGGQPQHF. Full variable domain (missing parts from reference TRBV19 and TRBJ1-5): DGGITQSPKYLFRKEGQNVTLSCEQNLNHDAMYWYRQDPGQGLRLIYYSQIVNDFQKGDIAEGYSVSREKKESFPLTVTSAQKNPTAFYLCASSSGGQPQHFGDGTRLSIL.

In this sample, this clonotype turned up many times. The chain is built from TRBV2 and TRBJ2-5; TRBD1 matches at 9 bases. CDR1 and CDR2 (germline): SNHLY, FYNNEI. The J segment lost 2 bases and the V segment lost 10 bases, leaving 5 bases of the junction unmatched. CDR3 length equals 13 residues. The CDR3 DNA follows: TGTGCCAACTCGGGACAGGGACAAGAGACCCAGTACTTC. This encodes CANSGQGQETQYF.

Remarks on this clonotype: It may be a read error: a sequence one base away is much more abundant. The chain combines TRBV7-9 with TRBJ1-1; 7 bases are shared with TRBD1. The CDR3 contains 13 residues. From germline, CDR1 is SEHNR and CDR2 FQNEAQ (reference sequence). The CDR3 loop is CASNDRVVTESFF. The CDR3 DNA sequence: TGTGCCAGCAACGACAGGGTTGTAACTGAATCTTTCTTT.